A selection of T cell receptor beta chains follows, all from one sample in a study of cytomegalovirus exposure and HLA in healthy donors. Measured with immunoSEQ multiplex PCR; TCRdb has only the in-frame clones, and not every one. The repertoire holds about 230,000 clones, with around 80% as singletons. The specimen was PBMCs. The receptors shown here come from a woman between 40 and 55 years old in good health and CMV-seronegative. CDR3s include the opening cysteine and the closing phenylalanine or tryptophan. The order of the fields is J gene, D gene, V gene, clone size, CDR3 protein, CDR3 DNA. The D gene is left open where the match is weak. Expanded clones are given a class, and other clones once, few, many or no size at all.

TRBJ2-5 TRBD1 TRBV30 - CASGQGRSETQYF TGTGCTTCGGGACAGGGGAGATCGGAGACCCAGTACTTC
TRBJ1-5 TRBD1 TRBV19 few CASRPGQNQPQHF TGTGCCAGTAGACCGGGACAGAATCAGCCCCAGCATTTT
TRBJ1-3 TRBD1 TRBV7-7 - CASSTDRGGTIYF TGTGCTAGCAGCACAGACAGGGGGGGCACCATATATTTT
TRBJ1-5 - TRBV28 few CASSSRGGGQPQHF TGTGCCAGCAGTTCAAGGGGGGGTGGTCAGCCCCAGCATTTT
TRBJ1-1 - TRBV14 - CASSQAAGAMNTEAFF TGTGCCAGCAGCCAAGCGGCAGGCGCGATGAACACTGAAGCTTTCTTT
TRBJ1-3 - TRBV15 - CATSRRTAAGNTIYF TGTGCCACCAGCAGGAGGACAGCCGCTGGAAACACCATATATTTT
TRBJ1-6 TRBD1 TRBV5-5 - CASSPGGFGSPLHF TGTGCCAGCAGCCCAGGGGGTTTCGGCTCACCCCTCCACTTT
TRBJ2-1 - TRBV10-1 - CASSHGIRDNEQFF TGCGCCAGCAGTCACGGGATTCGGGACAATGAGCAGTTCTTC
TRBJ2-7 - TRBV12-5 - CASGLVAQGFGKYEQYF TGTGCTAGTGGTTTGGTCGCCCAGGGGTTCGGGAAATACGAGCAGTACTTC
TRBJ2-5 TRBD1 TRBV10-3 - CAISEADRVGETQYF TGTGCCATCAGTGAGGCGGACAGGGTAGGAGAGACCCAGTACTTC
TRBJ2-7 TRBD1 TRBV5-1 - CASSLGTGRYEQYF TGCGCCAGCAGCCTCGGGACAGGGCGTTACGAGCAGTACTTC
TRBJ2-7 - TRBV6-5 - CASSGGFGEQYF TGTGCCAGCAGTGGGGGGTTCGGCGAGCAGTACTTC
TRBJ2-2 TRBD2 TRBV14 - CASSHLGLAGDTGELFF TGTGCCAGCAGCCACCTGGGACTAGCGGGGGACACCGGGGAGCTGTTTTTT
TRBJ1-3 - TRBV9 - CASSPRPGVPGNTIYF TGTGCCAGCAGCCCCCGGCCGGGGGTGCCTGGAAACACCATATATTTT
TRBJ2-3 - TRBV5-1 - CASSLEPGSSTDTQYF TGCGCCAGCAGCTTGGAGCCGGGATCTAGCACAGATACGCAGTATTTT
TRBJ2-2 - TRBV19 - CASSFREDTGELFF TGTGCCAGTAGTTTCAGGGAGGACACCGGGGAGCTGTTTTTT
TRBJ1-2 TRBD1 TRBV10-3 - CAVGQGGRYGYTF TGTGCCGTCGGACAGGGGGGACGCTATGGCTACACCTTC
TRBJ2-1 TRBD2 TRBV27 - CASRWAGGTPYNEQFF TGTGCCAGCAGATGGGCGGGGGGAACCCCCTACAATGAGCAGTTCTTC
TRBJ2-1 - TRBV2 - CASRRGVAGSYNEQFF TGTGCCAGCAGACGAGGGGTGGCGGGGTCCTACAATGAGCAGTTCTTC
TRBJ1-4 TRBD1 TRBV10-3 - CAISGTGVGEKLFF TGTGCCATCAGTGGGACAGGGGTTGGTGAAAAACTGTTTTTT
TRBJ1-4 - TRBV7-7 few CASSPVRGSQKLFF TGTGCTAGCAGCCCCGTACGGGGATCTCAAAAACTGTTTTTT
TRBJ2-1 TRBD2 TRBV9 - CASSTSGGNNEQFF TGTGCCAGCAGCACTAGCGGGGGGAACAATGAGCAGTTCTTC
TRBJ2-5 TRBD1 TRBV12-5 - CASGLGGQPSQETQYF TGTGCTAGTGGTTTGGGGGGACAGCCGTCTCAAGAGACCCAGTACTTC
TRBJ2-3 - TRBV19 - CASSIDWRADTQYF TGTGCCAGTAGTATAGATTGGCGGGCAGATACGCAGTATTTT
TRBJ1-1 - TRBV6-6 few CASRGKQQNTEAFF TGTGCCAGCAGAGGTAAACAGCAGAACACTGAAGCTTTCTTT
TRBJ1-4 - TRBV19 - CASSFLAGGEKLFF TGTGCCAGTAGCTTTCTCGCGGGGGGAGAAAAACTGTTTTTT
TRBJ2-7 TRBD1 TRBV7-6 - CASSPGTGDEQYF TGTGCCAGCAGCCCCGGGACAGGGGACGAGCAGTACTTC
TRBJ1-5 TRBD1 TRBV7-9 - CASSPQGRDQPQHF TGTGCCAGCAGCCCACAGGGGCGGGATCAGCCCCAGCATTTT
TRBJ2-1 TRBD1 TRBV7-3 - CASSFGTGGRNEQFF TGTGCCAGCAGCTTCGGGACAGGGGGCCGGAATGAGCAGTTCTTC